A single sample is the source of the 27 T cell receptor beta chains below, sequenced in a study of Graves' ophthalmopathy and Graves' hyperthyroidism. RNA transcripts were the template, and TCR beta CDR3 regions were amplified from them. HTBI-primed first-round RT-PCR preceded second-round multiplex PCR. TCRdb reprocessed the multiplex PCR reads with MiXCR, giving one entry per CDR3 protein. In the table there are 500,000 to 700,000 distinct CDR3 sequences, about 35% of which are singletons. Source material: peripheral blood or thyroid tissue (not recorded which). The receptors stem from an adult man with Graves' hyperthyroidism.

The chain joins TRBV19 to TRBJ1-1; D is perhaps TRBD1 (5 bases). Germline CDR1 LNHDA, CDR2 SQIVND (reference sequence). Trimming took off 5 bases at V and 5 bases at J, with 21 bases between the two ends. This CDR3 spans 16 amino acids. The CDR3 region has the DNA TGTGCCAGTAGTCCGTGGCCGGGACGAAATATGACTGAAGCTTTCTTT. Translation: CASSPWPGRNMTEAFF.

The chain recombines TRBV6-6 with TRBJ1-2; D gene uncertain. The germline CDR1 and CDR2 sequences are MNHNY and SVGAGI (reference sequence). CDR3 length: 15 residues. V dropped 2 bases and J dropped 7 bases, with 17 bases sitting between them. The CDR3 DNA is TGTGCCAGCAGTTACGAGACGGGCCTATTAGGTGGCTACACCTTC. This sequence encodes CASSYETGLLGGYTF.

For the CDR3, the DNA is TGCAGTGCTATCGGGGTAGCGGGAGAGGCTAGCACAGATACGCAGTATTTT. Protein sequence: CSAIGVAGEASTDTQYF. The rearrangement links TRBV20-1 to TRBJ2-3, with 9 bases lining up with TRBD2. J gave up 0 bases and V 4 bases, and 11 bases lay outside the gene matches. Germline-derived CDR1 and CDR2 are DFQATT and SNEGSKA (reference sequence). The CDR3 spans 17 residues.

This clonotype was seen repeatedly, ten times or more. V is TRBV7-2 and J is TRBJ2-5; 9 nucleotides agree with TRBD2. The V segment lost 1 base and the J segment 9 bases; nucleotides outside the gene matches: 3. The CDR3 spans 13 residues. Germline V gene sequence: CDR1 SGHTA, CDR2 FQGNSA. CDR3 DNA sequence: TGTGCCAGCAGCTTAGGTGGACTAGCGTCCCAGTACTTC. Its protein is CASSLGGLASQYF.

This clonotype was seen many times. The chain combines TRBV2 with TRBJ1-1, with D unresolved. Looked up from germline, CDR1 is SNHLY and CDR2 is FYNNEI. V lost 6 bases, J lost 8 bases, and 16 bases lay in between. CDR3 length: 13 amino acids. CDR3 residues: CASSSKERAEAFF. In DNA, the CDR3 is TGTGCCAGCAGCTCTAAAGAGAGGGCAGAAGCTTTCTTT.

Concerning this clonotype itself: Being one base from a much bigger clone, this may be a read error. The chain couples TRBV7-3 to TRBJ1-2; 9 bases agree with TRBD1. Germline values: CDR1 SGHTA, CDR2 FQGTGA. The CDR3 contains 15 residues. CDR3 residues: CASSLEDRGNYSYTF. The CDR3 bases are TGTGCCAGCAGCTTAGAAGACAGGGGGAACTATAGCTACACCTTC.

This clonotype has only a few counts. The V gene is TRBV2, the J gene TRBJ1-2, with D perhaps TRBD1 (6 bases). Germline values: CDR1 SNHLY, CDR2 FYNNEI. V dropped 5 bases and J dropped 6 bases, with 16 bases sitting between them. This CDR3 region has 14 residues. In DNA form, the CDR3 reads TGTGCCAGCAGTTTACATACAGGGTTGGATGGCTACACCTTC. Encoded protein: CASSLHTGLDGYTF.

Ten or more counts support this clonotype. J is TRBJ1-2 and V is TRBV29-1; D is uncertain. Germline V CDR1 and CDR2: SQVTM, ANQGSEA. Trimming pared 0 bases from V and 0 bases from J, leaving 5 bases between. There are 13 residues in the CDR3. CDR3 DNA sequence: TGCAGCGTTGAAGAGATAGCTAACTATGGCTACACCTTC. Its translation is CSVEEIANYGYTF.

This clonotype was recorded a few times. V is TRBV6-1 and J is TRBJ1-1; D is perhaps TRBD1 (5 bases). CDR1 and CDR2 from the germline V gene are MNHNS and SASEGT. The CDR3 extends over 13 amino acids. Trimming removed 0 bases from V and 11 bases from J, with 13 bases in between. CDR3 bases: TGTGCCAGCAGTGAAGCGTGGGACTCTGGGGCTTTCTTT. Its translation: CASSEAWDSGAFF.

The chain joins TRBV7-9 to TRBJ1-5, with D maybe TRBD1 (5 bases). V dropped 0 bases and J dropped 14 bases, with 14 bases sitting between them. The CDR3 extends over 13 amino acids. Germline values: CDR1 SEHNR, CDR2 FQNEAQ (reference sequence). CDR3 in amino acids: CASSLAGTNYEHF. DNA of the CDR3: TGTGCCAGCAGCTTAGCAGGGACCAACTACGAGCATTTT.

There are a few counts of this clonotype. The chain links TRBV9 to TRBJ2-1; 11 bases line up with TRBD2. The CDR3 is made up of 15 amino acids. Germline V gene lookup returns CDR1 SGDLS and CDR2 YYNGEE. The junction had 2 bases not matched to a gene; V was cut back by 3 bases and J by 3 bases. CDR3 DNA sequence: TGTGCCAGCAGCGCCGGGACTAGCGGCTACAATGAGCAGTTCTTC. As protein: CASSAGTSGYNEQFF.

In the case of this clonotype: One junction end disagrees with the germline gene, perhaps due to a read error. The chain combines TRBV7-2 with TRBJ1-1; D gene unclear. The CDR3 consists of 12 residues. From germline, CDR1 is SGHTA and CDR2 FQGNSA. The CDR3 is CASSLATASLSF. In DNA form, the CDR3 reads TGTGCCAGCAGCTTAGCCACAGCATCCCTTTCTTTT.

The table lists this clonotype with many counts. The chain couples TRBV12-3 or TRBV12-4 to TRBJ2-5, with D possibly matching TRBD2 (6 bases). The CDR3 has 13 amino acids. V was cut by 5 bases and J by 7 bases, with 14 bases left in between. As DNA, the CDR3 is TGTGCCAGCAGTCGGGACTTCCCGGGGACCCAGTACTTC. Its translation: CASSRDFPGTQYF.

This clonotype was recorded many times. The J gene is TRBJ1-6, the V gene TRBV3-1, with D tentatively TRBD1 (5 bases). Per germline, CDR1 LGHDT and CDR2 YNNKEL (reference sequence). Trimming left V 3 bases short and J 5 bases short, with 8 bases between. The CDR3 loop spans 14 amino acids. CDR3 in DNA: TGTGCCAGCAGCCATCAGGGCGATAATTCACCCCTCCACTTT. It specifies CASSHQGDNSPLHF.

This clonotype was observed at least ten times. This chain joins TRBV2 and TRBJ2-2; D is undetermined. This CDR3 is built from 15 residues. The germline gives CDR1 SNHLY, CDR2 FYNNEI. Trimming stripped 3 bases from V and 0 bases from J, with 8 bases between. This CDR3 is CASSEDRANTGELFF. The CDR3 bases are TGTGCCAGCAGTGAGGATAGAGCGAACACCGGGGAGCTGTTTTTT.

The count of this clonotype is one. The V and J genes are TRBV29-1 and TRBJ1-2; D is undetermined. The CDR3 sequence is 14 residues long. Germline V gene data show CDR1 as SQVTM and CDR2 as ANQGSEA. V was clipped by 3 bases and J by 4 bases, with 15 bases between them. DNA of the CDR3: TGCAGCGTTGACGGGGTCAGCCGTAGCTATGGCTACACCTTC. Its protein product is CSVDGVSRSYGYTF.

Many counts were recorded for this clonotype. The V and J genes are TRBV27 and TRBJ1-1, with TRBD1 as a possible D gene (6 bases). This CDR3 has 15 residues. The germline V gene encodes CDR1 MNHEY and CDR2 SMNVEV (reference sequence). Trimming removed 6 bases at V and 0 bases at J, with 14 bases between. The CDR3 DNA follows: TGTGCCAGCAGCCCGACAGGATGGATGAACACTGAAGCTTTCTTT. It translates to CASSPTGWMNTEAFF.

As for this clonotype: This could be a read error, since a much larger clone is one nucleotide away. V gene TRBV6-1 combines with J gene TRBJ2-5, with 8 bases lining up with TRBD2. The length of the CDR3 is 12 residues. CDR1 is MNHNS and CDR2 is SASEGT in the germline V gene. CDR3 protein: CASQRGQETQHF. CDR3 nucleotides: TGTGCCAGCCAGCGGGGGCAAGAGACCCAGCACTTC.

J is TRBJ1-4 and V is TRBV7-9, with D possibly matching TRBD1 (5 bases). V was cut by 5 bases and J by 8 bases, with 21 bases left in between. There are 16 residues in the CDR3. CDR1 is SEHNR, CDR2 FQNEAQ, per germline (reference sequence). The CDR3 region has the DNA TGTGCCAGCAGCCCCGATCTGGTGCGGGGCAAAGAAAAACTGTTTTTT. Its translation is CASSPDLVRGKEKLFF.

Details on this clonotype: Germline and junction disagree at one end, which may indicate a read error. The rearrangement links TRBV5-1 to TRBJ2-7; 7 nucleotides match TRBD1. Germline V gives CDR1 SGHRS, CDR2 YFSETQ. The CDR3 length is 13 residues. DNA for the CDR3: TGCACCAGCAGCTTGGACAGGTCGGACGAGCAGTACTTC. Translated: CTSSLDRSDEQYF.

On this clonotype itself: No conserved phenylalanine or tryptophan is present at the end of the CDR3, so a read error is the likely explanation. The chain couples TRBV7-2 to TRBJ1-1; the D is unclear. The V gene's germline CDR1 is SGHTA and CDR2 FQGNSA. The CDR3 length is 13 residues. Trimming took 6 bases from V and 1 from J, leaving 9 bases between them. This chain's CDR3 is CASSLAENTEAFL. DNA of the CDR3: TGTGCCAGCAGTCTAGCAGAGAACACTGAAGCTTTCCTT.

Many counts were recorded for this clonotype. This chain uses TRBV19 with TRBJ1-6; no definite D call. Trimming took 3 bases from V and 7 from J, leaving 13 bases between them. This CDR3 is built from 15 residues. Germline V lookup: CDR1 LNHDA, CDR2 SQIVND (reference sequence). CDR3 coding DNA: TGTGCCAGTAGTATTCAAGTCCGACCAAATTCACCCCTCCACTTT. Translation: CASSIQVRPNSPLHF.

This rearrangement joins TRBV12-3 or TRBV12-4 to TRBJ2-3; D ambiguous. Trimming removed 1 base from V and 2 bases from J, with 10 bases in between. The CDR3 sequence is 15 residues long. Here the CDR3 reads CASSLVPHLTDTQYF. CDR3 coding DNA: TGTGCCAGCAGTTTAGTCCCTCATCTCACAGATACGCAGTATTTT.

About this clonotype: A much larger clonotype is one base distant, so this may be a read error. V and J are TRBV7-2 and TRBJ2-7, with 10 bases identical to TRBD1. The CDR3 is made up of 14 amino acids. Germline-derived CDR1 and CDR2 are SGHTA and FQGNSA. V shed 6 bases and J 5 bases; nucleotides not matched to a gene: 7. In nucleotides, the CDR3 is TGTGCCAGCAGAGATGACAGGGGGCGGCACGAGCAGTACTTC. The encoded protein is CASRDDRGRHEQYF.

The J gene is TRBJ1-4, the V gene TRBV19, with a weak D call TRBD1 (5 bases). The germline V and J ends were trimmed by 2 bases and 2 bases, with 12 bases remaining between them. CDR1 is LNHDA and CDR2 is SQIVND in the germline V gene (reference sequence). The CDR3 sequence is 16 residues long. The CDR3 DNA follows: TGTGCCAGTAGTATATCGGGGGTCGGGACTAATGAAAAACTGTTTTTT. Translation: CASSISGVGTNEKLFF. The full variable domain, with the rest looked up from reference TRBV19 and TRBJ1-4, is DGGITQSPKYLFRKEGQNVTLSCEQNLNHDAMYWYRQDPGQGLRLIYYSQIVNDFQKGDIAEGYSVSREKKESFPLTVTSAQKNPTAFYLCASSISGVGTNEKLFFGSGTQLSVL.

With respect to this clonotype: This could be a read error, since a much larger clone is one nucleotide away. The gene calls are TRBV9 and TRBJ2-5, with 11 bases fitting TRBD2. V was pared by 2 bases and J by 4 bases, with 10 bases of the junction left unmatched. This CDR3 spans 17 amino acids. Germline V lookup: CDR1 SGDLS, CDR2 YYNGEE. The CDR3 DNA reads TGTGCCAGCAGCGTGGACATAGCGGGAGGGCCGCGAGAGACCCAGTACTTC. Translation: CASSVDIAGGPRETQYF.

This chain links TRBV5-1 with TRBJ1-2; the D gene is possibly TRBD1 (6 bases). V was cut by 9 bases and J by 8 bases, with 32 bases left in between. Germline V gene sequence: CDR1 SGHRS, CDR2 YFSETQ. This CDR3 spans 17 amino acids. CDR3 residues: CATSEGSYRAPFSGYTF. The CDR3 DNA sequence: TGCGCCACCTCAGAAGGCTCTTACAGGGCGCCCTTTTCCGGCTACACCTTC.